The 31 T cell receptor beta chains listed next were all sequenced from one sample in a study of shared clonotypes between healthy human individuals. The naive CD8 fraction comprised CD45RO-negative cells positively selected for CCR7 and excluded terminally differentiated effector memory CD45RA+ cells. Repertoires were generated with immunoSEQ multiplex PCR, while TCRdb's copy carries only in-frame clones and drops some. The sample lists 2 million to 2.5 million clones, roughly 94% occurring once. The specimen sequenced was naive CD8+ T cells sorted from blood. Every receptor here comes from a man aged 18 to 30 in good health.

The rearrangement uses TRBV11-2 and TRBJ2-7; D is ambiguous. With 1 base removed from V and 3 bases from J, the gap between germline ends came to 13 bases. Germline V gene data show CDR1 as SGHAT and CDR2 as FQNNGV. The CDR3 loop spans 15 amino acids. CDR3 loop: CASSLGPKGGYEQYF. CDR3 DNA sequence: TGTGCCAGCAGCTTAGGCCCTAAGGGTGGCTACGAGCAGTACTTC. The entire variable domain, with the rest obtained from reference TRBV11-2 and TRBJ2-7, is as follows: EAGVAQSPRYKIIEKRQSVAFWCNPISGHATLYWYQQILGQGPKLLIQFQNNGVVDDSQLPKDRFSAERLKGVDSTLKIQPAKLEDSAVYLCASSLGPKGGYEQYFGPGTRLTVT.

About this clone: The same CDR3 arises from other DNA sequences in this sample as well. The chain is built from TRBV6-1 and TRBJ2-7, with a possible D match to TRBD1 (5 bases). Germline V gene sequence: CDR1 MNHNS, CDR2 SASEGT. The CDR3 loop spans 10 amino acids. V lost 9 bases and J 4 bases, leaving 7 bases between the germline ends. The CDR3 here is CASDSYEQYF. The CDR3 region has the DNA TGTGCCAGTGACAGTTACGAGCAGTACTTC.

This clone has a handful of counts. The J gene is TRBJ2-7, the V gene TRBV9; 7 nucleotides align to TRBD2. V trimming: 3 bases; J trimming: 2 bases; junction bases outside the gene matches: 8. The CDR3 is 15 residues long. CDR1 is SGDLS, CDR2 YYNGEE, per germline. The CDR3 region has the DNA TGTGCCAGCAGCGGCTTGGGAGGGGATCCCTACGAGCAGTACTTC. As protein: CASSGLGGDPYEQYF.

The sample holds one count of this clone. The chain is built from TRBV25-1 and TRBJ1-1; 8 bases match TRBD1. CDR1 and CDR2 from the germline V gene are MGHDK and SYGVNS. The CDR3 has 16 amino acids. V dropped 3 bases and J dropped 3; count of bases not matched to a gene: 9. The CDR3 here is CASSDLFNRGDTEAFF. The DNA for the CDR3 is TGTGCCAGCAGTGATCTTTTTAACAGGGGGGACACTGAAGCTTTCTTT.

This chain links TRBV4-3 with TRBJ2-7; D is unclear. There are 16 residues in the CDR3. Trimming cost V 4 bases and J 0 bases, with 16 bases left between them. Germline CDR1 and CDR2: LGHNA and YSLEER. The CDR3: CASSLYRAESSYEQYF. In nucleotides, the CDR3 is TGCGCCAGCAGCCTGTACCGGGCAGAGAGCTCCTACGAGCAGTACTTC.

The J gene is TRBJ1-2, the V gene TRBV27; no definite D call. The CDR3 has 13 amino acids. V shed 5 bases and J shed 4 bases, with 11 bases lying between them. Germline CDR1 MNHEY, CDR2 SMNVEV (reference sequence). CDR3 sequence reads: CASSPLISYGYTF. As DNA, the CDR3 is TGTGCCAGCAGTCCACTAATTTCCTATGGCTACACCTTC.

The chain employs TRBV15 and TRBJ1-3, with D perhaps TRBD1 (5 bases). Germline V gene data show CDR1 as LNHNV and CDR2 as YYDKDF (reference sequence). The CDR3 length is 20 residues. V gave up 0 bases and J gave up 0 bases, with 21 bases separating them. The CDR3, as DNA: TGTGCCACCAGCAGAGATCAGGAGGAAGGCTGGGGGTACTCTGGAAACACCATATATTTT. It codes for CATSRDQEEGWGYSGNTIYF. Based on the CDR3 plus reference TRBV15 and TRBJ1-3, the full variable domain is DAMVIQNPRYQVTQFGKPVTLSCSQTLNHNVMYWYQQKSSQAPKLLFHYYDKDFNNEADTPDNFQSRRPNTSFCFLDIRSPGLGDTAMYLCATSRDQEEGWGYSGNTIYFGEGSWLTVV.

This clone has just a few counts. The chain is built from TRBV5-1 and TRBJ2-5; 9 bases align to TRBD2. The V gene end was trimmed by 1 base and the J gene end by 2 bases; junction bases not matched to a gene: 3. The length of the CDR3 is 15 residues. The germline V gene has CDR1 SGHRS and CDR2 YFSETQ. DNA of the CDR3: TGCGCCAGCAGCTTGAGCGGGGGGCCTCAAGAGACCCAGTACTTC. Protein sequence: CASSLSGGPQETQYF.

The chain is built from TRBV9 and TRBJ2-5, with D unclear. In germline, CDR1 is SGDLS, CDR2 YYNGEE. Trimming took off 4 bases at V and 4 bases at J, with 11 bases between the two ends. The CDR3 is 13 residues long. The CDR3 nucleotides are TGTGCCAGCAGCCCGATGTTAGGAGAGACCCAGTACTTC. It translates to CASSPMLGETQYF.

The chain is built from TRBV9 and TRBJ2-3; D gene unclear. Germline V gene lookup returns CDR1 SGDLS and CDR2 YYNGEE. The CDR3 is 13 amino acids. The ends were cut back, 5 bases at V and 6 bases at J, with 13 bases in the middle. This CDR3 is CASSLVEGDTQYF. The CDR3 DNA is TGTGCCAGCAGTCTCGTGGAAGGGGATACGCAGTATTTT.

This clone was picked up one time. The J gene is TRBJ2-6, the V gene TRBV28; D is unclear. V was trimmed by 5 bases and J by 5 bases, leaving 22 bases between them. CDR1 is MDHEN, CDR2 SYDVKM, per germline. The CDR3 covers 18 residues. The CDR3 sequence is CASSKLIPTQSRANVLTF. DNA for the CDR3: TGTGCCAGCAGTAAACTAATTCCTACACAAAGTCGGGCCAACGTCCTGACTTTC.

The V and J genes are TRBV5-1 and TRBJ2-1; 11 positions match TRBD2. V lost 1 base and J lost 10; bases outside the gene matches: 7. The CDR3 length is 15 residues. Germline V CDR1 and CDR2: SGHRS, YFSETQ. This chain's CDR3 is CASSLTSGSQEEQFF. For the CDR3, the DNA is TGCGCCAGCAGCTTGACTAGCGGGAGTCAGGAAGAGCAGTTCTTC.

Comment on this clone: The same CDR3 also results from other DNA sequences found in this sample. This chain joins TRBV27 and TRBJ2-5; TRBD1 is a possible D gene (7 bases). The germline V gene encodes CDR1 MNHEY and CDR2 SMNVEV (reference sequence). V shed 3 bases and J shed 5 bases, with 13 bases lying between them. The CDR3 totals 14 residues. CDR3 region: CASSLSGGKETQYF. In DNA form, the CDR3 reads TGTGCCAGCAGTTTGTCAGGGGGGAAGGAGACCCAGTACTTC.

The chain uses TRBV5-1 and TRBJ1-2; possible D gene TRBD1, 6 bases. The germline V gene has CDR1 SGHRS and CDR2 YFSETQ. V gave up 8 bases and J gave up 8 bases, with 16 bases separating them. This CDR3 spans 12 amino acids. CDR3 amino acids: CASTGGGGGYTF. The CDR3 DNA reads TGCGCCAGTACGGGAGGGGGAGGCGGCTACACCTTC.

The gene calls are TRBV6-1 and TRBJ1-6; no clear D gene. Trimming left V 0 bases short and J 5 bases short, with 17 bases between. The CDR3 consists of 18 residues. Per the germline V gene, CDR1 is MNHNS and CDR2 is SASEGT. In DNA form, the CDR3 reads TGTGCCAGCAGTGAAGCGGCGGGAGGGTGGCCAGATAATTCACCCCTCCACTTT. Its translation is CASSEAAGGWPDNSPLHF.

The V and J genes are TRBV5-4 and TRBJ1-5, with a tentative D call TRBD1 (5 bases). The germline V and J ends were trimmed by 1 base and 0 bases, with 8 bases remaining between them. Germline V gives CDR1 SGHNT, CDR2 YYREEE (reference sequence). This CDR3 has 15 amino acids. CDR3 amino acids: CASSLLGDSNQPQHF. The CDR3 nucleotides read TGTGCCAGCAGCTTGTTAGGGGATAGCAATCAGCCCCAGCATTTT.

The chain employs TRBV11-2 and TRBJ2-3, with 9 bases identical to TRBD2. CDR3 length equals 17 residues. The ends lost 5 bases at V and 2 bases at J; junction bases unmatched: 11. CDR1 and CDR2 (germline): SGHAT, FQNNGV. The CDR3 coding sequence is TGTGCCAGCAGCGCCCTAGGGACTAGCTCTCTCACAGATACGCAGTATTTT. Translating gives CASSALGTSSLTDTQYF.

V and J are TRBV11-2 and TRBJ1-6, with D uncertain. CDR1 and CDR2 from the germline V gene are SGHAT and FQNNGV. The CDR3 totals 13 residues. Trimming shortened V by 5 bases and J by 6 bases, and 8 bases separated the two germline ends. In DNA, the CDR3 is TGTGCCAGCAGCCCTGGGCCTAATTCACCCCTCCACTTT. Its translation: CASSPGPNSPLHF.

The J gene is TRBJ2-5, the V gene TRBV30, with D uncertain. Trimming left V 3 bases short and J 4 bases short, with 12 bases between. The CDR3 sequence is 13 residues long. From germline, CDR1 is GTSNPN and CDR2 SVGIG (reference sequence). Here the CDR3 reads CAWSLGYGETQYF. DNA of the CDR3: TGTGCCTGGAGCCTAGGGTATGGAGAGACCCAGTACTTC.

CDR3 DNA: TGTGCCAGCAGCGGTGGACAGGGGGTTACCGCCGTCTATGGCTACACCTTC. It is translated as CASSGGQGVTAVYGYTF. The chain is built from TRBV7-8 and TRBJ1-2, with 10 bases lining up with TRBD1. V trimming: 5 bases; J trimming: 4 bases; junction bases outside the gene matches: 13. This CDR3 is 17 amino acids long. The germline V gene has CDR1 SGHVS and CDR2 FQNEAQ.

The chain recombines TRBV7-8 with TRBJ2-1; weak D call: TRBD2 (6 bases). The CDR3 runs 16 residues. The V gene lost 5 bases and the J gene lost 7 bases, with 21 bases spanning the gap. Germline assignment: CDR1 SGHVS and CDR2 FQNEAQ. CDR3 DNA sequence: TGTGCCAGCAGCCCTGTAGGGGCGGGATTATTGAATGAGCAGTTCTTC. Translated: CASSPVGAGLLNEQFF.

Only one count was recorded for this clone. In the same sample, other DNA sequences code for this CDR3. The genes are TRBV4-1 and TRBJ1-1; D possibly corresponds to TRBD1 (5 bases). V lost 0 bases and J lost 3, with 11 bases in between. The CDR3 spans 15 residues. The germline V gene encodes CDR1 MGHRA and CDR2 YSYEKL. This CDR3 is CASSQEAGLDTEAFF. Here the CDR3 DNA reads TGCGCCAGCAGCCAAGAAGCAGGGCTGGACACTGAAGCTTTCTTT.

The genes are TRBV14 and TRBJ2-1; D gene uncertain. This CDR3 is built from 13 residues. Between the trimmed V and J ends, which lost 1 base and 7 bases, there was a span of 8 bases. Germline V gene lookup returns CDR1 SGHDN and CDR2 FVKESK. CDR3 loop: CASSQAYENEQFF. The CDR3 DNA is TGTGCCAGCAGCCAAGCCTACGAGAATGAGCAGTTCTTC.

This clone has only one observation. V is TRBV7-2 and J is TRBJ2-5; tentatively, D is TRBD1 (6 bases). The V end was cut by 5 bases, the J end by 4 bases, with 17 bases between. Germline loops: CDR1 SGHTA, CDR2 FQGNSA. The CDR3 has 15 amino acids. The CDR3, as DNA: TGTGCCAGCAGCCACACAAGGGACATGGGAGAGACCCAGTACTTC. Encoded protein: CASSHTRDMGETQYF.

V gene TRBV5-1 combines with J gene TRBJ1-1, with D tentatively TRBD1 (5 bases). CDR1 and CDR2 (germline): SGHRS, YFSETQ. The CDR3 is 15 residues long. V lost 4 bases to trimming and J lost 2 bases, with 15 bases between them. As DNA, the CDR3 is TGCGCCAGCAGCGGGTCCCCAGGGTTTAACACTGAAGCTTTCTTT. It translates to CASSGSPGFNTEAFF. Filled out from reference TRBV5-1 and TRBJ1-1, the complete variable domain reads KAGVTQTPRYLIKTRGQQVTLSCSPISGHRSVSWYQQTPGQGLQFLFEYFSETQRNKGNFPGRFSGRQFSNSRSEMNVSTLELGDSALYLCASSGSPGFNTEAFFGQGTRLTVV.

The CDR3 nucleotides are TGTGCCAGCAGACAAAGGCTAGGGGTGAACACTGAAGCTTTCTTT. Translated: CASRQRLGVNTEAFF. The chain carries TRBV2 and TRBJ1-1; D is perhaps TRBD1 (5 bases). Trimming cost V 6 bases and J 0 bases, with 14 bases left between them. CDR1 SNHLY and CDR2 FYNNEI come from the germline V gene. The CDR3 is 15 amino acids.

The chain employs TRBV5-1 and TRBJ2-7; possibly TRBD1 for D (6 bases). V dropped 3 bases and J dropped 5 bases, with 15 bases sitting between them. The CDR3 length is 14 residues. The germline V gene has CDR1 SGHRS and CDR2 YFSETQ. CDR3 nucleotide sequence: TGCGCCAGCAGCTATCACAGGGAAGCTGACGAGCAGTACTTC. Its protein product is CASSYHREADEQYF. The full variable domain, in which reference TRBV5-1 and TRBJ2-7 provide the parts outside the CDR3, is KAGVTQTPRYLIKTRGQQVTLSCSPISGHRSVSWYQQTPGQGLQFLFEYFSETQRNKGNFPGRFSGRQFSNSRSEMNVSTLELGDSALYLCASSYHREADEQYFGPGTRLTVT.

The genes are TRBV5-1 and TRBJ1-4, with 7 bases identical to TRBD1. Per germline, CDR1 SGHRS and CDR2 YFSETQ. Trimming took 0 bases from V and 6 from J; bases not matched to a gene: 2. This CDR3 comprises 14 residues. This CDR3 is CASSLGQGDEKLFF. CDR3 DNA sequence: TGCGCCAGCAGCTTGGGCCAGGGGGATGAAAAACTGTTTTTT.

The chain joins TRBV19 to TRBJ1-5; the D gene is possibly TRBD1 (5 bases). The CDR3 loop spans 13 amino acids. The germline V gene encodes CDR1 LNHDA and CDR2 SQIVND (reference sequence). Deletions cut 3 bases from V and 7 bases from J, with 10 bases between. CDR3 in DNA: TGTGCCAGTAGTATCAGGGTAAGGCAGCCCCAGCATTTT. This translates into CASSIRVRQPQHF.

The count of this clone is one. CDR3: CSPGAYNEQFF. The CDR3 bases are TGCAGCCCTGGGGCGTACAATGAGCAGTTCTTC. The V call is TRBV20-1, the J call TRBJ2-1; a possible D gene is TRBD1 (5 bases). The germline V gene has CDR1 DFQATT and CDR2 SNEGSKA (reference sequence). The CDR3 has 11 amino acids.

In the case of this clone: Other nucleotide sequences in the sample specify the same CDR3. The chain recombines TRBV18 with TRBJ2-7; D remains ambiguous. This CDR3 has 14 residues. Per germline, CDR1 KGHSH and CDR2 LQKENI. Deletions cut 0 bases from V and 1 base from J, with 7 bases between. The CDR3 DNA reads TGTGCCAGCTCACCACCGGAAGGATCCTACGAGCAGTACTTC. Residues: CASSPPEGSYEQYF.